Below, 30 T cell receptor beta chains from the same sample are listed, as sequenced in a study of T cell repertoires in cytomegalovirus infection. No cognate antigen is known for these TCRs. TCRdb processed the reads anew with MiXCR; each CDR3 protein has one entry. The repertoire includes about 700,000 distinct CDR3 sequences, roughly a third of them detected once, and around a sixth sits in the top ten. Source: cultured PBMCs, taken from culture after CMV antigen stimulation. These receptors came from a human donor in good health (CMV status not recorded). Some clones in this sample may be carry-over from other donors' samples.

This clonotype occurred a few times. V and J are TRBV4-1 and TRBJ1-2; D perhaps matches TRBD1 (5 bases). CDR1 MGHRA and CDR2 YSYEKL come from the germline V gene. The CDR3 has 14 residues. Trimming cost V 3 bases and J 8 bases, with 16 bases left between them. The CDR3 DNA sequence: TGCGCCAGCAGCCAGGGACCTGGGAAGGAGGGCTACACCTTC. Its protein is CASSQGPGKEGYTF.

This clonotype was seen a few times. The chain combines TRBV7-2 with TRBJ1-6; 7 nucleotides agree with TRBD1. From germline, CDR1 is SGHTA and CDR2 FQGNSA. The J segment lost 7 bases and the V segment lost 7 bases, leaving 7 bases of the junction unmatched. The CDR3 totals 14 residues. CDR3 protein: CASKAGTENSPLHF. In nucleotides, the CDR3 is TGTGCCAGCAAAGCCGGGACAGAAAATTCACCCCTCCACTTT.

This rearrangement joins TRBV7-4 to TRBJ1-5, with a tentative D call TRBD1 (6 bases). Germline CDR1 is SGHVT and CDR2 is SQSDAQ. This CDR3 contains 13 residues. V was pared by 5 bases and J by 6 bases, with 11 bases between. The CDR3 nucleotides are TGTGCCAGCAGCCCCCAGGGGACTCAGCCCCAGCATTTT. Translated, it gives CASSPQGTQPQHF.

This clonotype was counted a few times. The chain is built from TRBV10-3 and TRBJ1-2; possible D gene TRBD1, 5 bases. Germline-derived CDR1 and CDR2 are ENHRY and SYGVKD. V was shortened by 7 bases and J by 4 bases, with 19 bases between the two germline ends. The CDR3 is 15 residues long. CDR3 region: CAITGGDGFGYGYTF. CDR3 nucleotide sequence: TGTGCCATCACTGGGGGGGACGGATTCGGCTATGGCTACACCTTC.

The chain couples TRBV5-4 to TRBJ2-2; tentatively, D is TRBD2 (5 bases). CDR1 is SGHNT and CDR2 is YYREEE in the germline V gene (reference sequence). This CDR3 has 12 amino acids. The CDR3 region has the DNA TGTGCTGTTAATCGGGGCACCGGGGAGCTGTTTTTT. Translated: CAVNRGTGELFF.

This CDR3 reads CASSSGTRAQATGELFF. The DNA for the CDR3 is TGTGCCAGCAGCTCGGGGACGAGAGCGCAGGCCACCGGGGAGCTGTTTTTT. The chain couples TRBV9 to TRBJ2-2; D is tentatively TRBD1 or TRBD2 (5 bases each). The CDR3 contains 17 residues. Trimming took 4 bases from V and 4 from J, leaving 20 bases between them. Germline CDR1 and CDR2: SGDLS and YYNGEE.

Only one count was recorded for this clonotype. The chain combines TRBV5-1 with TRBJ2-7; maybe TRBD1 (6 bases). CDR1 and CDR2 from the germline V gene are SGHRS and YFSETQ. Trimming shortened V by 2 bases and J by 5 bases, and 8 bases separated the two germline ends. This CDR3 spans 12 amino acids. CDR3 DNA: TGCGCCAGCAGCTTTCAGGGGAACGAGCAGTACTTC. Translated, it gives CASSFQGNEQYF.

This clonotype has only a few counts. This sequence joins TRBV20-1 and TRBJ1-6, with 10 bases lining up with TRBD1. This CDR3 is 15 amino acids long. CDR1 is DFQATT and CDR2 is SNEGSKA in the germline V gene (reference sequence). After removal of 6 bases from V and 9 bases from J, the junction contained 11 bases not matched to a gene. The CDR3 reads CSAEPPGQGSSPLHF. Written as DNA, the CDR3 is TGCAGTGCGGAACCTCCGGGACAGGGGAGTTCACCCCTCCACTTT.

This clonotype has only a few counts. V is TRBV5-8 and J is TRBJ1-1; D perhaps matches TRBD1 (5 bases). The CDR3 length is 14 residues. From germline, CDR1 is SGHTS and CDR2 YDEGEE. The germline V and J ends were trimmed by 1 base and 4 bases, with 11 bases remaining between them. The CDR3 sequence is CASSLYGGSTEAFF. As DNA, the CDR3 is TGTGCCAGCAGCTTGTATGGGGGGAGCACTGAAGCTTTCTTT.

The chain couples TRBV19 to TRBJ2-3; 9 positions match TRBD2. J was trimmed by 4 bases and V by 3 bases; bases with no gene match: 14. Germline V gene sequence: CDR1 LNHDA, CDR2 SQIVND (reference sequence). CDR3 length: 18 amino acids. This CDR3 is CASSITASGTTFADTQYF. The CDR3 coding sequence is TGTGCCAGTAGTATTACGGCTAGCGGGACGACGTTTGCAGATACGCAGTATTTT.

The rearrangement joins TRBV29-1 to TRBJ1-3; D is undetermined. This CDR3 is 14 amino acids long. Trimming pared 4 bases from V and 0 bases from J, leaving 10 bases between. Germline values: CDR1 SQVTM, CDR2 ANQGSEA. CDR3 nucleotide sequence: TGCAGCGTTGGAGGTCGAAGCTCTGGAAACACCATATATTTT. Its protein product is CSVGGRSSGNTIYF.

This clonotype was counted a few times. The genes are TRBV20-1 and TRBJ2-6, with 8 bases fitting TRBD1. With V trimmed by 0 bases and J by 4 bases, 5 bases remained unmatched. There are 16 residues in the CDR3. The germline V gene has CDR1 DFQATT and CDR2 SNEGSKA (reference sequence). In DNA form, the CDR3 reads TGCAGTGCTAGAGATTCAGGGGGCCCCGGGGCCAACGTCCTGACTTTC. Translated, it gives CSARDSGGPGANVLTF.

This clonotype has a handful of counts. This chain joins TRBV5-3 and TRBJ2-1; 7 bases are a match to TRBD2. TRBV5-3 is an ORF, and what it does is uncertain. The CDR3 totals 15 residues. V was clipped by 2 bases and J by 6 bases; unmatched bases: 8. CDR3 bases: TGTGCCAGAAGCTTAGGGGAGGGGCCCTCCAATGAGCAGTTCTTC. Amino acids: CARSLGEGPSNEQFF.

This clonotype was detected many times. CDR3 region: CASSPRNRFYEQYF. The CDR3 DNA follows: TGTGCCAGCAGCCCCCGCAACCGTTTCTACGAGCAGTACTTC. This sequence joins TRBV7-2 and TRBJ2-7; D uncertain. CDR1 and CDR2 (germline): SGHTA, FQGNSA. Trimming shortened V by 5 bases and J by 3 bases, and 14 bases separated the two germline ends. This CDR3 contains 14 residues.

The J gene is TRBJ2-7, the V gene TRBV18; D not resolved. CDR1 KGHSH and CDR2 LQKENI come from the germline V gene. V lost 3 bases and J 7 bases, leaving 13 bases between the germline ends. The CDR3 is made up of 13 amino acids. CDR3 protein: CASSPGPFREQYF. The CDR3 DNA is TGTGCCAGCTCACCCGGTCCTTTCAGAGAGCAGTACTTC.

The V and J genes are TRBV12-3 or TRBV12-4 and TRBJ2-2; tentatively, D is TRBD2 (6 bases). The length of the CDR3 is 16 residues. The germline V and J ends were trimmed by 6 bases and 0 bases, with 14 bases remaining between them. CDR3 sequence reads: CASSEPASANTGELFF. CDR3 in DNA: TGTGCCAGCAGCGAACCAGCTAGCGCGAACACCGGGGAGCTGTTTTTT.

This clonotype was picked up one time. The chain joins TRBV20-1 to TRBJ2-7, with TRBD2 identical over 14 bases. Trimming took 7 bases from V and 1 from J; bases not matched to a gene: 12. The V gene's germline CDR1 is DFQATT and CDR2 SNEGSKA (reference sequence). This CDR3 has 17 amino acids. CDR3 in amino acids: CSVGTSGGDFLSYEQYF. CDR3 DNA: TGCAGTGTTGGGACTAGCGGGGGTGATTTCCTTTCCTACGAGCAGTACTTC.

The chain recombines TRBV10-2 with TRBJ1-2; perhaps TRBD1 as D (6 bases). The germline V gene encodes CDR1 WSHSY and CDR2 SAAADI. The CDR3 covers 16 residues. V was clipped by 10 bases and J by 4 bases, with 25 bases between them. The CDR3 DNA follows: TGCGCCACGCTGAAAGCGGGACACCAGGGCGGCTATGGCTACACCTTC. Protein product: CATLKAGHQGGYGYTF.

CDR3 coding DNA: TGTGCCAGCAGCCTGGGGGTAGGATTCTCCTACGAGCAGTACTTC. It codes for CASSLGVGFSYEQYF. V is TRBV7-2 and J is TRBJ2-7; the D gene could be TRBD1 or TRBD2 (5 bases each). There are 15 residues in the CDR3. Germline CDR1 is SGHTA and CDR2 is FQGNSA. Trimming shortened V by 5 bases and J by 0 bases, and 14 bases separated the two germline ends. The full variable domain, completed using reference TRBV7-2 and TRBJ2-7, is GAGVSQSPSNKVTEKGKDVELRCDPISGHTALYWYRQSLGQGLEFLIYFQGNSAPDKSGLPSDRFSAERTGGSVSTLTIQRTQQEDSAVYLCASSLGVGFSYEQYFGPGTRLTVT.

There are a few counts of this clonotype. The chain uses TRBV6-1 and TRBJ2-7, with D unresolved. V was shortened by 5 bases and J by 5 bases, with 16 bases between the two germline ends. Germline V gene data show CDR1 as MNHNS and CDR2 as SASEGT. The CDR3 length is 14 residues. CDR3 DNA sequence: TGTGCCAGCAGTTTATCGACCGGCCCGAACGAGCAGTACTTC. This encodes CASSLSTGPNEQYF.

This clonotype was seen a few times. The chain joins TRBV20-1 to TRBJ1-1; 7 bases line up with TRBD1. The CDR3 is 12 residues long. Germline lookup yields CDR1 DFQATT and CDR2 SNEGSKA (reference sequence). V shed 4 bases and J 6 bases; nucleotides not matched to a gene: 5. The CDR3 is CSATRTGAEAFF. The CDR3 region has the DNA TGCAGTGCTACCCGGACAGGTGCTGAAGCTTTCTTT.

This clonotype was recorded once. The chain is built from TRBV4-1 and TRBJ1-2; D might be TRBD1 (5 bases). V gave up 1 base and J gave up 8 bases, with 8 bases separating them. The germline CDR1 and CDR2 sequences are MGHRA and YSYEKL. This CDR3 is built from 12 residues. In DNA form, the CDR3 reads TGCGCCAGCAGCCAAGCAGGGCGGGGCTACACCTTC. Protein sequence: CASSQAGRGYTF.

J is TRBJ2-2 and V is TRBV29-1; weak D call: TRBD2 (6 bases). CDR1 SQVTM and CDR2 ANQGSEA come from the germline V gene. The CDR3 is 13 amino acids. V shed 6 bases and J shed 6 bases, with 14 bases lying between them. CDR3 region: CSVTGDFAGELFF. CDR3 nucleotides: TGCAGCGTAACGGGAGATTTTGCCGGGGAGCTGTTTTTT.

The chain recombines TRBV20-1 with TRBJ2-5; D is ambiguous. Trimming cost V 1 base and J 0 bases, with 6 bases left between them. This CDR3 spans 13 amino acids. The germline V gene has CDR1 DFQATT and CDR2 SNEGSKA (reference sequence). In DNA, the CDR3 is TGCAGTGCTAGAGCTGGCTACCAAGAGACCCAGTACTTC. Amino acid sequence: CSARAGYQETQYF.

The chain uses TRBV7-2 and TRBJ2-5; TRBD2 is a possible D gene (7 bases). V lost 2 bases and J 4 bases, leaving 14 bases between the germline ends. Germline CDR1 and CDR2: SGHTA and FQGNSA. The CDR3 runs to 15 residues. The CDR3 region is CASSLITGRVETQYF. In DNA form, the CDR3 reads TGTGCCAGCAGCTTAATAACAGGGAGGGTAGAGACCCAGTACTTC.

This clonotype was counted a few times. The chain employs TRBV7-9 and TRBJ2-3; D is tentatively TRBD1 or TRBD2 (5 bases each). V lost 5 bases and J 1 base, leaving 13 bases between the germline ends. There are 15 residues in the CDR3. Germline V gene sequence: CDR1 SEHNR, CDR2 FQNEAQ (reference sequence). The CDR3 loop reads CASSIIGTGTDTQYF. CDR3 DNA: TGTGCCAGCAGCATCATCGGGACGGGCACAGATACGCAGTATTTT. Full variable domain (rest looked up from reference TRBV7-9 and TRBJ2-3): DTGVSQNPRHKITKRGQNVTFRCDPISEHNRLYWYRQTLGQGPEFLTYFQNEAQLEKSRLLSDRFSAERPKGSFSTLEIQRTEQGDSAMYLCASSIIGTGTDTQYFGPGTRLTVL.

This clonotype was recorded a few times. The V and J genes are TRBV7-9 and TRBJ1-1, with unresolved D. V lost 1 base to trimming and J lost 6 bases, with 12 bases between them. CDR1 SEHNR and CDR2 FQNEAQ come from the germline V gene (reference sequence). This CDR3 has 14 amino acids. CDR3 sequence: CASSLETARPEAFF. CDR3 nucleotide sequence: TGTGCCAGCAGCTTAGAGACCGCTCGGCCTGAAGCTTTCTTT.

The rearrangement links TRBV20-1 to TRBJ1-3; no firm D call. Per the germline V gene, CDR1 is DFQATT and CDR2 is SNEGSKA (reference sequence). V lost 3 bases and J 7 bases, leaving 10 bases between the germline ends. The CDR3 contains 12 residues. In DNA form, the CDR3 reads TGCAGTGCTAGTCTCCAGCTGAACACCATATATTTT. It specifies CSASLQLNTIYF.

This clonotype appeared a few times. The chain couples TRBV7-2 to TRBJ1-2; D is unresolved. V lost 5 bases, J lost 8 bases, and 15 bases lay in between. Germline CDR1 reads SGHTA; CDR2 reads FQGNSA. The CDR3 runs to 13 residues. The CDR3 region has the DNA TGTGCCAGCAGCCCAGTTTCGCGCATGGGCTACACCTTC. It is translated as CASSPVSRMGYTF.

The chain has TRBV7-2 and TRBJ2-5; 13 bases fit TRBD2. The CDR3 extends over 15 amino acids. V gave up 6 bases and J gave up 5 bases; unmatched junction bases: 6. Germline V gene data show CDR1 as SGHTA and CDR2 as FQGNSA. DNA of the CDR3: TGTGCCAGCAGTCCACTAGCGGGGGGGCCGGAGACCCAGTACTTC. Its translation: CASSPLAGGPETQYF.